Sequencing of this TCR beta chain was carried out in a study of neurological immune-mediated disorders. In TCRdb, the 5' RACE reads were re-called with MiXCR into one record per CDR3 protein. The sample records roughly 80,000 distinct CDR3 sequences, 10% being singletons. Germline CDR1 is SGHTA and CDR2 is FQGNSA. The length of the CDR3 is 15 residues. Trimming took 3 bases from V and 6 from J, leaving 15 bases between them. This clonotype occurred many times. The gene calls are TRBV7-2 and TRBJ2-1, with D possibly being TRBD2 (5 bases). This TCR was sampled from a man aged 35 to 55 in good health. The sequenced material came from PBMCs. CDR3 sequence (DNA): TGTGCCAGCAGCTTCATCGGAACTAGTACCAATGAGCAGTTCTTC. It specifies CASSFIGTSTNEQFF.